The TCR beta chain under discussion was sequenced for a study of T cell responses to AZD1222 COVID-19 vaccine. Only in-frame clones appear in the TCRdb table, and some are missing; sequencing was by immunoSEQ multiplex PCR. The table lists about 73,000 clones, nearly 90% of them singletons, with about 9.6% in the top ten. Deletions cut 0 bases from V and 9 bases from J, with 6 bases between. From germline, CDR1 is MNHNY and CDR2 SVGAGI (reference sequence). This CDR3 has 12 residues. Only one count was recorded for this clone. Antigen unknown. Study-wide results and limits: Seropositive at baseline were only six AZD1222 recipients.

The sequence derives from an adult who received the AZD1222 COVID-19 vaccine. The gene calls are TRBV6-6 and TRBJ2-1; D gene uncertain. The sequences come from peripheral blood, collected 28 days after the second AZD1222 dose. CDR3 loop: CASSYSKGEQFF. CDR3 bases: TGTGCCAGCAGTTACTCGAAGGGTGAGCAGTTCTTC.